This T cell receptor beta chain was sequenced in a study of T cells in Graves' hyperthyroidism and ophthalmopathy. Broader study findings: Most clonotypes expanded in thyroid above 0.001 were likewise present in blood. With a median lead of around 5.9 months before onset, the model predicted ophthalmopathy.

Uncontrolled infection, other autoimmune disease, pregnancy or lactation barred patients from enrollment. Diagnosis rested on symptoms, serum thyroxine and TRAb, thyroid ultrasound, and orbital computed tomography. With respect to this clonotype: Its matching antigen is unknown.

TCR beta CDR3 regions were amplified from RNA. HTBI primers were used for first-round RT-PCR of the TCR CDR3. TCRdb reprocessed the multiplex PCR reads via MiXCR and lists one record per CDR3 protein. Among more than 350,000 distinct CDR3 sequences listed, 15% were seen once. The receptor comes from an older woman with Graves' ophthalmopathy. The sample comprised blood.

CDR3: CASSLSSRAETQYF. In nucleotides, the CDR3 is TGCGCCAGCAGCTTGTCTAGCAGGGCAGAGACCCAGTACTTC. The chain has TRBV5-1 and TRBJ2-5; D tentatively reads TRBD1 or TRBD2 (5 bases each). Trimming took off 1 base at V and 4 bases at J, with 11 bases between the two ends. The CDR3 runs 14 residues. The V gene's germline CDR1 is SGHRS and CDR2 YFSETQ. Combining the CDR3 with reference TRBV5-1 and TRBJ2-5 gives the whole variable domain KAGVTQTPRYLIKTRGQQVTLSCSPISGHRSVSWYQQTPGQGLQFLFEYFSETQRNKGNFPGRFSGRQFSNSRSEMNVSTLELGDSALYLCASSLSSRAETQYFGPGTRLLVL.